This TCR beta chain came from a study of identical twins. With 3 bases removed from V and 2 bases from J, the gap between germline ends came to 11 bases. Looked up from germline, CDR1 is DFQATT and CDR2 is SNEGSKA (reference sequence). The CDR3 extends over 13 amino acids. A universal primer site arose from template switching, and cDNA bore unique molecular identifiers. TCRdb reanalysed the 5' RACE reads using MiXCR and keeps one entry per CDR3 protein. The data show 350,000 to 400,000 distinct CDR3 sequences, with approximately 10% seen just once and under 10% held by the top ten. The sequence came from a woman aged 45-65 years in good health. This chain links TRBV20-1 with TRBJ2-7; D uncertain. Sequenced material: naive T cells sorted from blood. CDR3 loop: CSASYPGAYEQYF. CDR3 DNA: TGCAGTGCTAGTTATCCAGGAGCCTACGAGCAGTACTTC.